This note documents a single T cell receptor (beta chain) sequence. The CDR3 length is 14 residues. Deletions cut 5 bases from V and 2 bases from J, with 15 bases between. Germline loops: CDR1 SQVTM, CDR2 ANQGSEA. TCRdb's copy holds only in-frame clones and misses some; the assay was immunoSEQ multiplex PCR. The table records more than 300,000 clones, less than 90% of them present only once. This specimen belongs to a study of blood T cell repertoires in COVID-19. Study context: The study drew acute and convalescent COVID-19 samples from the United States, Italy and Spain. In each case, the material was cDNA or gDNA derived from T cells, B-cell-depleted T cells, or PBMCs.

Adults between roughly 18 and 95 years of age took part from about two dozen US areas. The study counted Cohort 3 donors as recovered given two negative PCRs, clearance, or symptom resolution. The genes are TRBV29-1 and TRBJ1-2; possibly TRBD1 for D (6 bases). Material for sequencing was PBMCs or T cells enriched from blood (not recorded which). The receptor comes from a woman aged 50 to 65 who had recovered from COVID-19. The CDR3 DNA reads TGCAGCGTTCGAAGTACAGGGAGAAACTATGGCTACACCTTC. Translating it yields CSVRSTGRNYGYTF.